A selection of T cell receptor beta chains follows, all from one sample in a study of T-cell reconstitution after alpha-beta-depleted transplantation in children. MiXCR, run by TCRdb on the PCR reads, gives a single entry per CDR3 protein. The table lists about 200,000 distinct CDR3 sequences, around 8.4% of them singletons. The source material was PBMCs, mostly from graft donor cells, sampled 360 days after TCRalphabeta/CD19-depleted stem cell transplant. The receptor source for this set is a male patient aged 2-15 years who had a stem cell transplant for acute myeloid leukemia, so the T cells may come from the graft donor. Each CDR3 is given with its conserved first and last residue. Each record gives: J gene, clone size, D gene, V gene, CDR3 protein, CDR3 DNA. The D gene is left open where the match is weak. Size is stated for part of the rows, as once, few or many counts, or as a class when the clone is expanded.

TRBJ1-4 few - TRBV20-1 CSARDVGGLEKLFF TGCAGTGCTAGAGATGTGGGGGGCTTGGAAAAACTGTTTTTT
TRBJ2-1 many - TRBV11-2 CASSLRFDLSSRVEQFF TGTGCCAGCAGCTTACGATTCGACCTATCCTCGAGGGTAGAGCAGTTCTTC
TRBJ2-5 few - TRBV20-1 CSANGRGQETQYF TGCAGTGCAAATGGACGGGGCCAAGAGACCCAGTACTTC
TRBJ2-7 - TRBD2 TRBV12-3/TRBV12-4 CASTHTSDYEQYF TGTGCCAGCACCCACACTAGCGACTACGAGCAGTACTTC
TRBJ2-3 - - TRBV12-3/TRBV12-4 CASRPSGAGDTQYF TGTGCCAGCAGGCCCTCGGGGGCAGGGGATACGCAGTATTTT
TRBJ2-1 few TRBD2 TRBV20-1 CSARFLAGGLPYNEQFF TGCAGTGCTAGGTTTCTAGCGGGGGGTCTCCCCTACAATGAGCAGTTCTTC
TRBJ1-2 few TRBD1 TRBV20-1 CSARDDRVDYGYTF TGCAGTGCTAGAGATGACAGGGTCGACTATGGCTACACCTTC
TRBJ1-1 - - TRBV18 CASSPRSNTEAFF TGTGCCAGCTCTCCTCGGTCGAACACTGAAGCTTTCTTT
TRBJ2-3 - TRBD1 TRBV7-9 CASSNGLRGLRTDTQYF TGTGCCAGCAGCAACGGACTCAGGGGGCTGAGGACAGATACGCAGTATTTT
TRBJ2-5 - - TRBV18 CASSPQRQQETQYF TGTGCCAGCTCACCACAACGTCAGCAAGAGACCCAGTACTTC
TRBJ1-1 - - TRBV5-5 CASSPVPNSEAFF TGTGCCAGCAGCCCCGTTCCTAACAGTGAAGCTTTCTTT
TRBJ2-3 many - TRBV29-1 CSAKRSTDTQYF TGCAGCGCCAAGCGGAGCACAGATACGCAGTATTTT
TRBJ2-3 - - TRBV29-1 CSVHQGSTDTQYF TGCAGCGTTCATCAGGGGAGCACAGATACGCAGTATTTT
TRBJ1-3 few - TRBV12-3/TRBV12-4 CASSIGALSGNTIYF TGTGCCAGCAGTATAGGGGCCCTCTCTGGAAACACCATATATTTT
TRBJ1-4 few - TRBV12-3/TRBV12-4 CASTKRRGPEKLFF TGTGCCAGCACCAAGAGACGGGGACCTGAAAAACTGTTTTTT
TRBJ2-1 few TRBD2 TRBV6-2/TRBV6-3 CASSYVGGLYNEQFF TGTGCCAGCAGTTACGTGGGAGGGCTGTACAATGAGCAGTTCTTC
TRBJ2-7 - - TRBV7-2 CASSPGKGSYEQYF TGTGCCAGCAGCCCGGGGAAGGGTTCCTACGAGCAGTACTTC
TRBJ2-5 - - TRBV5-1 CASSWTRTSETQYF TGCGCCAGCAGCTGGACCAGGACCTCCGAGACCCAGTACTTC
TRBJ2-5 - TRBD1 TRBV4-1 CASSPVGDRAETQYF TGCGCCAGCAGCCCCGTTGGGGACAGGGCTGAGACCCAGTACTTC
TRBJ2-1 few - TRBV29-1 CSVELFPGQGEGLARREQFF TGCAGCGTTGAACTTTTCCCGGGACAGGGTGAGGGACTAGCGCGACGGGAGCAGTTCTTC
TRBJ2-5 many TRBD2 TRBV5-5 CASSLLAGGPETQYF TGTGCCAGCAGCCTACTAGCGGGGGGGCCGGAGACCCAGTACTTC
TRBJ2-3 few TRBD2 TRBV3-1 CASSQVWSGGAGADTQYF TGTGCCAGCAGCCAAGTATGGAGCGGGGGGGCAGGGGCAGATACGCAGTATTTT
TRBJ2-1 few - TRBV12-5 CASGSPIVSYNEQFF TGTGCTAGTGGTTCCCCTATCGTCTCCTACAATGAGCAGTTCTTC
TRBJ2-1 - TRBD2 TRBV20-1 CSASRLAGAHSYNEQFF TGCAGTGCTAGTCGACTAGCGGGGGCCCACTCCTACAATGAGCAGTTCTTC
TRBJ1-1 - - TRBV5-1 CVSSLLGTPNTEAFF TGCGTCAGCAGCTTGTTAGGGACACCGAACACTGAAGCTTTCTTT
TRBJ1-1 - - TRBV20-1 CSAKEGGRGNTEAFF TGCAGTGCAAAGGAGGGGGGCCGGGGGAACACTGAAGCTTTCTTT
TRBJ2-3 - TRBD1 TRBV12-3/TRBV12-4 CASSSGTGFTDTQYF TGTGCCAGCAGTTCGGGGACAGGGTTCACAGATACGCAGTATTTT
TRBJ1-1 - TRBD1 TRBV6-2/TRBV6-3 CASRRQGNTEAFF TGTGCCAGCAGGAGACAGGGGAACACTGAAGCTTTCTTT
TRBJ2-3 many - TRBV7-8 CASSLEVRGTDTQYF TGTGCCAGCAGCTTAGAGGTTAGAGGCACAGATACGCAGTATTTT
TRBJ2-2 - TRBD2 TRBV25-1 CASSSRSKGRGDTGELFF TGTGCCAGCAGTTCCCGATCGAAGGGCCGGGGGGACACCGGGGAGCTGTTTTTT
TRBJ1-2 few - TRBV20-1 CSARQSTGSGYTF TGCAGTGCTCGCCAGAGTACAGGGAGTGGCTACACCTTC
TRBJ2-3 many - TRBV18 CASSPAGPDTQYF TGTGCCAGCTCACCAGCTGGGCCAGATACGCAGTATTTT